One and the same sample provided the 4 T cell receptor beta chains below, sequenced in a study of blood T cells in healthy people across ages. Together with a sample-barcoded 5' primer, a J-beta primer mix was included in a second PCR lasting about 7 to 11 cycles. Using its own MiXCR run on the 5' RACE reads, TCRdb lists one record per CDR3 protein. The sample includes roughly 650,000 distinct CDR3 sequences, approximately 29% of them seen just once. Sequencing was performed on blood. The receptors shown here come from a woman at least 80 years old in good health.

The gene calls are TRBV13 and TRBJ1-2; 10 nucleotides line up with TRBD1. The V segment lost 5 bases and the J segment 5 bases; nucleotides outside the gene matches: 8. The CDR3 runs 15 residues. CDR1 and CDR2 (germline): PRHDT, FYEKMQ (reference sequence). The CDR3 loop reads CASSTRTGGGYGYTF. In nucleotides, the CDR3 is TGTGCCAGCAGCACGCGGACAGGGGGTGGGTATGGCTACACCTTC.

This clonotype appeared many times. The J gene is TRBJ1-5, the V gene TRBV6-1; D perhaps matches TRBD1 (6 bases). Per germline, CDR1 MNHNS and CDR2 SASEGT. The CDR3 has 14 amino acids. Trimming stripped 1 base from V and 11 bases from J, with 15 bases between. Written as DNA, the CDR3 is TGTGCCAGCAGTGAAGGTGCAGGGGCCGGCTCCCAGCATTTT. Residues: CASSEGAGAGSQHF.

In its sample, this clonotype was seen a few times. The chain recombines TRBV9 with TRBJ2-2, with 9 bases matching TRBD2. There are 15 residues in the CDR3. V was clipped by 0 bases and J by 6 bases; unmatched bases: 3. Germline values: CDR1 SGDLS, CDR2 YYNGEE. CDR3 amino acids: CASSVALAGPGELFF. The CDR3 nucleotides are TGTGCCAGCAGCGTAGCCCTAGCGGGGCCCGGGGAGCTGTTTTTT.

A remark on this clonotype: This could be a read error, since a much larger clone is one nucleotide away. The rearrangement uses TRBV11-2 and TRBJ2-5, with a tentative D call TRBD1 (6 bases). The CDR3 has 15 amino acids. Trimming shortened V by 0 bases and J by 11 bases, and 19 bases separated the two germline ends. Germline values: CDR1 SGHAT, CDR2 FQNNGV. In nucleotides, the CDR3 is TGTGCCAGCAGCTTAGAAACAGGGTGGTACAATGAGCAGTACTTC. Its protein is CASSLETGWYNEQYF.